This T cell receptor beta chain was observed in a study of T cell clusters in autoimmune cytopenias (dated by TCRdb to between 2018 and 2021). For context, the study as a whole: Per sample, TRB sequencing gave a median depth of about 49,000 reads and a median of 2,350 distinct TRB clonotypes. TRB and IGH repertoires from peripheral blood were sequenced in autoimmune cytopenia patients at active disease and during treatment follow-up, with healthy, CLL and autoimmune hepatitis controls included alongside. The study aimed to test whether autoimmune cytopenia patients carry a disease-specific immune repertoire signature usable as a blood-based biomarker. What the work shows at the level of the full study, not this receptor alone: GLIPH results suggested that primary autoimmune cytopenia patients were missing physiological T cell clusters, with over 45 clusters found only in healthy donors compared with over 15 found only in patients. The cluster-lack signature was not observed for secondary cytopenia versus CLL, as the signature was apparently masked by the dominant lymphoma-associated repertoire. Almost three-fold more exclusive TRB clusters were observed in healthy donors than in active autoimmune hepatitis patients, consistent with an autoimmunity-wide signature. TRB repertoire shifts, with less even repertoires in secondary cytopenia and CLL, mostly reflected lymphoma bias rather than autoimmunity. The T cell clusters were defined in silico only, and their functional role remained to be validated experimentally.

This clonotype is medium-sized (0.01 to 0.1%), judged from its frequency; no count is recorded. This clone's antigen is unknown. For each sample, TRB amplification used about 240 ng of peripheral blood genomic DNA, equal to 35,000 to 45,000 genome equivalents. TRB rearrangements were amplified by multiplex PCR following a touch-down protocol, with the TRB-A and TRB-B primer pools mixed in one tube. Illumina adapters and sample indices were added to the amplicons through two consecutive PCR reactions performed with Phusion HS II polymerase. After gel purification with the NucleoSpin Gel and PCR Clean-up kit, the amplicons were quantified by Qubit and checked for quality on an Agilent 2100 Bioanalyzer. Sequencing of the libraries was done on an Illumina MiSeq with 600-cycle, single-indexed, paired-end runs. The study's processing was this. TRB reads were aligned and assembled with MiXCR version 2.1.12 using the default MiXCR reference library. A clone was defined by each unique CDR3 nucleotide sequence, and analysis was restricted to productive sequences with at least two reads. To assess repertoire diversity, an R script computed alpha-parameterized diversity profiles (alpha 0 to 5), which included the Shannon (alpha 1) and Simpson (alpha 2) indices. Combinatorial TRB VJ usage was calculated with the tcR package and was compared between cohorts by principal component analysis performed with ade4. TCRbeta CDR3s were clustered with GLIPH on cohort pairs matched by age and read depth, and cluster frequencies were compared by Wilcoxon test. One entry per CDR3 protein sequence results from the TCRdb reprocessing of the reads, with DNA left out. It is TCRdb's table, rather than the study itself, that gives the V and J calls and clone size. The sample has under 3,000 distinct CDR3 sequences on record. About two fifths of the sample belongs to the ten largest clones.

The CDR3 has 12 amino acids, counting the end cysteine and phenylalanine. No coding sequence is recorded. The data were also submitted as part of a second study, on T cell repertoires in aging, cancer and after chemotherapy. From that second study: Donors spanned six age groups from 30 or younger to 70 or older, with at least three individuals per group. In the hematological group, paired pre- and post-chemotherapy samples were obtained from chronic lymphocytic leukemia patients treated with fludarabine- or bendamustine-based regimens. The complete dataset included 7.5 million to 9.5 million TCR reads. Untreated patients with hematological or solid cancers showed significantly lower blood TCR diversity and higher clonality than age-matched healthy donors. In healthy donors, the decline in TCR diversity with age was mainly explained by loss of richness, whereas in cancer patients loss of evenness was also found to contribute. In both cancer cohorts, median generation probability rose over the chemotherapy interval, which suggests that the repertoire was reconstituted through rebound thymic output. According to the authors, the repertoire data do not allow conclusions to be drawn about immunological memory after chemotherapy. Hematological cancer patients had lymphoid organ infiltration, which may itself impair thymic emigration or peripheral T cell expansion. The study profiled peripheral blood TCR beta repertoires from healthy donors and cancer patients to examine immunoaging and T cell reconstitution after chemotherapy. A cohort of roughly 220 cancer patients (more than 90 with hematological and some 120 with solid cancers) was assembled, and approximately 99 healthy donors were included as a reference group. MiXCR versions 2.12 and 3.0.5 were used to process TRB sequences. Shannon diversity, evenness, clonality (one minus evenness), and alpha-parameterized diversity profiles from alpha 0 to 5 were included as repertoire metrics. The IGoR algorithm was used to calculate generation probabilities for clones in the paired samples taken before and after chemotherapy.

The sequenced sample was peripheral blood. The origin of this receptor is a human donor with an autoimmune cytopenia or autoimmune hepatitis (not recorded which). The V and J segments used are TRBV12-3 or TRBV12-4 and TRBJ2-1; TCRdb's D gene call, TRBD2, goes unchecked for lack of DNA. The CDR3: CACSRGGDEQFF.